Included here is one T cell receptor beta chain sequence, with context. This sample is part of a study of CD8 T cells in Susac syndrome. RNA in amounts of about 0.45 to 1 ug was reverse transcribed with random hexamers. The method of amplification for TCR beta CDR3 was immunoSEQ multiplex PCR, covering 54 Vbeta and 13 Jbeta. TCRdb fed the immunoSEQ multiplex PCR reads into MiXCR, producing one record per CDR3 protein. This table holds about 21,000 distinct CDR3 sequences, around 94% found once. CDR3 length: 15 amino acids. Trimming removed 5 bases at V and 0 bases at J, with 11 bases between. CDR1 and CDR2 from the germline V gene are SGHVS and FQNEAQ. The CD8+ and CD4+ T cells were negatively isolated, with the TEMRA cells enriched by FACS.

The specimen sequenced was CD8+ T cells from PBMCs. This rearrangement joins TRBV7-8 to TRBJ1-3; maybe TRBD1 (6 bases). This TCR came from a human donor in good health. CDR3 nucleotide sequence: TGTGCCAGCAGCATAGGGACACCCTCTGGAAACACCATATATTTT. Translation: CASSIGTPSGNTIYF. Based on the CDR3 plus reference TRBV7-8 and TRBJ1-3, the full variable domain is GAGVSQSPRYKVAKRGQDVALRCDPISGHVSLFWYQQALGQGPEFLTYFQNEAQLDKSGLPSDRFFAERPEGSVSTLKIQRTQQEDSAVYLCASSIGTPSGNTIYFGEGSWLTVV.